A selection of T cell receptor beta chains follows, all from one sample in a study of cytomegalovirus exposure and HLA in healthy donors. Using immunoSEQ multiplex PCR, the repertoire was profiled, and TCRdb retains in-frame clones only, with some absent. The profile shows 150,000 to 200,000 clones, just under 80% of them singletons. The sample comprised PBMCs. Source of these receptors: a woman aged 25 to 45 in good health and CMV-seropositive. CDR3s include the opening cysteine and the closing phenylalanine or tryptophan. D genes are given only for firm matches. Clone size is given for some rows only: seen once, a few or many times, or a class if the clone is expanded.

J: TRBJ2-3; D: NA; V: TRBV18; size: NA; DNA: TGTGCCAGCTCATTGACTAGAGACAGAGATACGCAGTATTTT; CDR3: CASSLTRDRDTQYF
J: TRBJ2-1; D: NA; V: TRBV6-6; size: NA; DNA: TGTGCCAGCAGAGTAGGGGCGGCCTACAATGAGCAGTTCTTC; CDR3: CASRVGAAYNEQFF
J: TRBJ2-1; D: NA; V: TRBV6-1; size: NA; DNA: TGTGCCAGCAGTGACTTTAATGAGCAGTTCTTC; CDR3: CASSDFNEQFF
J: TRBJ1-1; D: NA; V: TRBV29-1; size: once; DNA: TGCAGCGTTGAAGGCGAGCCCTCAGAGGCGTTCTTT; CDR3: CSVEGEPSEAFF
J: TRBJ1-2; D: TRBD1; V: TRBV4-1; size: NA; DNA: TGCGCCAGCAGCCAAGCAGGGGGCGATAACTATGGCTACACCTTC; CDR3: CASSQAGGDNYGYTF
J: TRBJ2-1; D: NA; V: TRBV6-5; size: NA; DNA: TGTGCCAGCAGTCGCAGCAATGAGCAGTTCTTC; CDR3: CASSRSNEQFF
J: TRBJ1-2; D: NA; V: TRBV6-5; size: NA; DNA: TGTGCCAGCAGTTACCGGCCCGCCTCGGAGAACTATGGCTACACCTTC; CDR3: CASSYRPASENYGYTF
J: TRBJ2-2; D: NA; V: TRBV10-2; size: NA; DNA: TGCGCCAGCGGTCACCCGGGGGTTATCGACACCGGGGAGCTGTTTTTT; CDR3: CASGHPGVIDTGELFF
J: TRBJ2-5; D: TRBD2; V: TRBV27; size: NA; DNA: TGTGCCAGCAGTCCATCGACTAGCGGTCCCAAGGGGGAGACCCAGTACTTC; CDR3: CASSPSTSGPKGETQYF
J: TRBJ1-1; D: NA; V: TRBV11-2; size: NA; DNA: TGTGCCAGCAGCTTAACGGGGACTGAAGCTTTCTTT; CDR3: CASSLTGTEAFF
J: TRBJ1-2; D: TRBD1; V: TRBV28; size: once; DNA: TGTGCCAGCAGTTTGACGACAGGGGGAAACTATGGCTACACCTTC; CDR3: CASSLTTGGNYGYTF